These 13 T cell receptor beta chains were all obtained from the same sample, sequenced in a study of blood T cell repertoires in COVID-19. The assay was immunoSEQ multiplex PCR, and TCRdb's table has in-frame clones only and misses some. Among over 150,000 clones listed, around 84% were seen once. The sample was peripheral blood. The receptors were gathered from a woman in her sixties with COVID-19, enrolled during active disease.

This sequence joins TRBV28 and TRBJ1-4, with D perhaps TRBD1 (5 bases). The CDR3 is 13 amino acids. From germline, CDR1 is MDHEN and CDR2 SYDVKM. Trimming left V 5 bases short and J 6 bases short, with 10 bases between. The CDR3 here is CASSPGGDEKLFF. CDR3 in DNA: TGTGCCAGCAGTCCAGGAGGGGATGAAAAACTGTTTTTT.

This clone was observed a single time. Other DNA sequences in the sample encode the same CDR3. The V gene is TRBV5-1, the J gene TRBJ2-6; 10 bases fit TRBD1. The trim removed 0 bases at V and 2 bases at J, leaving 8 bases unmatched. Germline V lookup: CDR1 SGHRS, CDR2 YFSETQ. This CDR3 has 19 residues. CDR3 in DNA: TGCGCCAGCAGCTTGGTCATAGGACAGGGGGACACTGGGGCCAACGTCCTGACTTTC. Translating gives CASSLVIGQGDTGANVLTF.

The chain joins TRBV2 to TRBJ2-3; a weak D match, TRBD1 (5 bases). Trimming shortened V by 4 bases and J by 4 bases, and 15 bases separated the two germline ends. The CDR3 sequence is 15 residues long. Per germline, CDR1 SNHLY and CDR2 FYNNEI. DNA for the CDR3: TGTGCCAGCAGTGTAACGACAGCCCACTCAGATACGCAGTATTTT. It translates to CASSVTTAHSDTQYF.

V usage is TRBV24-1 and J usage is TRBJ2-2; perhaps TRBD1 as D (5 bases). V shed 0 bases and J shed 0 bases, with 25 bases lying between them. CDR3 length: 22 amino acids. The germline V gene has CDR1 KGHDR and CDR2 SFDVKD. CDR3 amino acids: CATSDLHQATVFGAANTGELFF. DNA of the CDR3: TGTGCCACCAGTGATTTGCATCAGGCGACCGTTTTTGGGGCCGCGAACACCGGGGAGCTGTTTTTT.

The chain has TRBV5-1 and TRBJ2-1; a weak D match, TRBD2 (7 bases). The CDR3 extends over 15 amino acids. Germline lookup yields CDR1 SGHRS and CDR2 YFSETQ. Trimming cost V 6 bases and J 5 bases, with 18 bases left between them. The CDR3 protein is CASIPHGGPNNEQFF. CDR3 nucleotides: TGCGCCAGCATCCCCCACGGGGGGCCAAACAATGAGCAGTTCTTC.

The chain recombines TRBV12-3 or TRBV12-4 with TRBJ1-2, with D possibly matching TRBD1 (5 bases). V was pared by 8 bases and J by 0 bases, with 10 bases between. This CDR3 has 13 residues. CDR3 residues: CASAGVANYGYTF. CDR3 nucleotide sequence: TGTGCCAGCGCGGGGGTAGCTAACTATGGCTACACCTTC.

J is TRBJ2-1 and V is TRBV7-3, with 11 positions matching TRBD2. Germline CDR1 SGHTA, CDR2 FQGTGA. With 4 bases clipped from V and 5 bases from J, the junction kept 10 bases outside the gene matches. The CDR3 spans 17 residues. DNA of the CDR3: TGTGCCAGCAGCTATCAAACAGGGACTAGCGGCGACAATGAGCAGTTCTTC. Translated: CASSYQTGTSGDNEQFF.

This chain uses TRBV7-8 with TRBJ2-3; D possibly corresponds to TRBD2 (5 bases). This CDR3 contains 15 residues. Germline CDR1 is SGHVS and CDR2 is FQNEAQ. Trimming pared 0 bases from V and 6 bases from J, leaving 13 bases between. In DNA, the CDR3 is TGTGCCAGCAGCTTAGCGGGAGTGGGGTTGGATACGCAGTATTTT. Its protein product is CASSLAGVGLDTQYF.

The rearrangement joins TRBV20-1 to TRBJ2-4; unclear D gene. The CDR3 loop spans 11 amino acids. Trimming left V 7 bases short and J 7 bases short, with 11 bases between. Germline CDR1 and CDR2: DFQATT and SNEGSKA (reference sequence). For the CDR3, the DNA is TGCAGTGTTCCAGAGGCGAACATTCAGTACTTC. Encoded protein: CSVPEANIQYF.

This clone was seen just once. V usage is TRBV30 and J usage is TRBJ1-2; D gene unclear. V dropped 3 bases and J dropped 5 bases, with 16 bases sitting between them. Germline CDR1 reads GTSNPN; CDR2 reads SVGIG (reference sequence). CDR3 length: 14 amino acids. The CDR3 reads CAWSTTGSGYGYTF. CDR3 nucleotide sequence: TGTGCCTGGAGCACCACCGGGTCCGGATATGGCTACACCTTC.

The chain joins TRBV5-6 to TRBJ2-1; 10 bases line up with TRBD2. Germline CDR1 and CDR2: SGHDT and YYEEEE. There are 15 residues in the CDR3. V lost 1 base, J lost 10 bases, and 8 bases stayed unmatched. CDR3 protein: CASSLMASGRVEQFF. The DNA for the CDR3 is TGTGCCAGCAGCTTGATGGCTAGCGGGAGAGTCGAGCAGTTCTTC.

The J gene is TRBJ1-1, the V gene TRBV11-2; 7 positions agree with TRBD1. The CDR3 is 14 amino acids. Germline lookup yields CDR1 SGHAT and CDR2 FQNNGV. The J segment lost 2 bases and the V segment lost 4 bases, leaving 4 bases of the junction unmatched. CDR3 sequence reads: CASSWDRSNTEAFF. In nucleotides, the CDR3 is TGTGCCAGCAGCTGGGACAGATCCAACACTGAAGCTTTCTTT.

The chain carries TRBV30 and TRBJ1-1; a possible D gene is TRBD1 (5 bases). Germline values: CDR1 GTSNPN, CDR2 SVGIG (reference sequence). This CDR3 has 14 residues. V was clipped by 2 bases and J by 6 bases, with 16 bases between them. The chain's CDR3 is CAWSRSPGGAEAFF. In DNA, the CDR3 is TGTGCCTGGAGTCGAAGCCCCGGGGGAGCTGAAGCTTTCTTT.